This T cell receptor beta chain originates from a study of sequential checkpoint blockade in melanoma. Across the study: Arm A got nivolumab then ipilimumab; arm B the reverse, 1:1. Both treatment sequences were followed by maintenance nivolumab.

The V and J ends lost 4 bases and 2 bases, in that order; junction bases with no gene match: 5. There are 15 residues in the CDR3. CDR1 is SGHVS and CDR2 is FNYEAQ in the germline V gene. TCRdb keeps only in-frame clones here, not all; method: immunoSEQ multiplex PCR. The sample records roughly 20,000 clones, more than 80% being singletons. Treatment denoted: randomized to nivolumab then ipilimumab (arm A) or the reverse (arm B). Patients had received no earlier DNA-damaging chemotherapy. Live CD3+CD8+ CD19− CD56− cells were sorted from PBMCs. The chain uses TRBV7-6 and TRBJ2-3, with 8 bases fitting TRBD2. The clonotype was recovered from a human donor with melanoma. Material: CD8+ T cells sorted from blood (inferred from file names), obtained from a patient given nivolumab and ipilimumab in sequence. As DNA, the CDR3 is TGTGCCAGCAGCTGGGTAGCGGGGAACACAGATACGCAGTATTTT. Protein: CASSWVAGNTDTQYF.